The 3 T cell receptor beta chains in this list originate from one sample, sequenced in a study of T-cell reconstitution after alpha-beta-depleted transplantation in children. Preparing the TCRbeta library involved the use of unique molecular identifiers. TCRdb reanalysed the PCR reads using MiXCR and keeps one entry per CDR3 protein. The table records hundreds of thousands of distinct CDR3 sequences, approximately 15% of them present only once. Sequences were derived from PBMCs from the stem cell graft donor, sampled from the stem cell graft. The source is a human donor who donated a stem cell graft to a child with acute myeloid leukemia.

This clonotype was picked up one time. A single base separates this from a much larger clone, so it may be a read error. The chain uses TRBV9 and TRBJ1-5, with D perhaps TRBD1 (6 bases). The germline V gene encodes CDR1 SGDLS and CDR2 YYNGEE. The CDR3 contains 15 residues. Here the CDR3 reads CTSSAGGAEGQPQHF. Written as DNA, the CDR3 is TGTACCAGCAGTGCTGGGGGGGCGGAGGGTCAGCCCCAGCATTTT.

This sequence joins TRBV7-9 and TRBJ2-5; D unclear. CDR1 SEHNR and CDR2 FQNEAQ come from the germline V gene (reference sequence). The CDR3 has 15 residues. V dropped 3 bases and J dropped 5 bases, with 16 bases sitting between them. CDR3 coding DNA: TGTGCCAGCAGCTTGGTCCACTCTTTGGGGGAGACCCAGTACTTC. Its protein product is CASSLVHSLGETQYF.

The chain combines TRBV12-3 or TRBV12-4 with TRBJ1-1; tentatively, D is TRBD1 (5 bases). The CDR3 totals 12 residues. Trimming pared 5 bases from V and 4 bases from J, leaving 8 bases between. CDR3 nucleotide sequence: TGTGCCAGCAGTCACGGGACCACTGAAGCTTTCTTT. Translating gives CASSHGTTEAFF.